A single T cell receptor (beta chain) is shown here with its context. The antigen remains undetermined. This specimen belongs to a study of vaccination and CD4 T cells after COVID-19. Overall study: Two Hispanic individuals were among six male and four female convalescent patients. As control conditions, cultures were given either a CEFX pool serving as positive control, an HIV-1 Nef pool, or no peptide at all.

Treatment indicated: roughly 10-day PBMC culture with coronavirus spike peptide pools or control peptides (ViraFEST assay). The V gene's germline CDR1 is MNHEY and CDR2 SVGEGT. V was pared by 5 bases and J by 0 bases, with 17 bases between. The CDR3 contains 17 residues. An Oncomine TCR Beta short-read assay was used to sequence the DNA from cultured CD4+ T cells. Each CDR3 protein gets one entry after TCRdb re-called the PCR reads with MiXCR. Here the sample spans fewer than 25,000 distinct CDR3 sequences, about 45% being singletons. The genes are TRBV6-2 or TRBV6-3 and TRBJ2-1; perhaps TRBD1 as D (6 bases). The receptor was isolated from a human donor who had recovered from COVID-19. Sequenced input: CD4+ T cells from blood, cultured in vitro. The CDR3 reads CASSHRDTPSSYNEQFF. CDR3 DNA: TGTGCCAGCAGTCACCGGGACACACCGAGCTCCTACAATGAGCAGTTCTTC.